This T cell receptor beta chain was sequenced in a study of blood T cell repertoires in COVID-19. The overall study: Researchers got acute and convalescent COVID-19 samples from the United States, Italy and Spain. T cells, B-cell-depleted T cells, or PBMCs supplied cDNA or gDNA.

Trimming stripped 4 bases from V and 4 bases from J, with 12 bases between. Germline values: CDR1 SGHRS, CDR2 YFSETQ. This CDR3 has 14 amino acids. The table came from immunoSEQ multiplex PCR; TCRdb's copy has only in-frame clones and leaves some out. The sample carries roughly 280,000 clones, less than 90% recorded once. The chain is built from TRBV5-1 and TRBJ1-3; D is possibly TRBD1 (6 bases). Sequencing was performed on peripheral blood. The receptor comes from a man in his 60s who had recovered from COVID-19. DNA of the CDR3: TGCGCCAGCAGCGAGGGGGTCTCCGGAAACACCATATATTTT. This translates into CASSEGVSGNTIYF.